The next 20 T cell receptor beta chains were all read from a single sample in a study of CD4 and CD8 cells across lung adenocarcinoma regions. TCRdb re-called the PCR reads through MiXCR, storing one row per CDR3 protein. The table lists 16,000 or so distinct CDR3 sequences, 45% to 70% of them singletons. Sequencing was done on a sample of CD8+ T cells from the center of a lung tumor. The source of these receptors is a female donor with lung adenocarcinoma. The CD4 and CD8 labels of this study may be unreliable.

With regard to this clonotype: A read error may account for a junction end that differs from germline. The chain is built from TRBV6-1 and TRBJ2-3, with TRBD1 matching 7 bases. Germline V lookup: CDR1 MNHNS, CDR2 SASEGT. The CDR3 contains 16 residues. The CDR3 loop reads CASSARGHRTKDTQYF. DNA of the CDR3: TGTGCCAGCAGTGCTAGGGGGCACCGAACCAAAGATACGCAGTATTTC.

This clonotype occurred many times. The chain carries TRBV27 and TRBJ1-5; D is undetermined. This CDR3 region has 13 residues. Germline loops: CDR1 MNHEY, CDR2 SMNVEV (reference sequence). Trimming removed 2 bases from V and 0 bases from J, with 2 bases in between. CDR3 DNA sequence: TGTGCCAGCAGTTTAGTTAGCAATCAGCCCCAGCATTTT. Its translation: CASSLVSNQPQHF.

This clonotype is large by share. This rearrangement joins TRBV10-1 to TRBJ2-5; D gene uncertain. Trimming left V 3 bases short and J 5 bases short, with 10 bases between. CDR3 length: 13 amino acids. The V gene's germline CDR1 is WNHNN and CDR2 SYGVQD (reference sequence). The CDR3 region has the DNA TGCGCCAGCAGTGATTTCAGTACGGAGACCCAGTACTTC. Its translation: CASSDFSTETQYF.

This clonotype came up many times. The chain carries TRBV6-1 and TRBJ1-5; D perhaps matches TRBD1 (6 bases). The germline V gene encodes CDR1 MNHNS and CDR2 SASEGT. The CDR3 has 15 amino acids. Trimming took 0 bases from V and 6 from J, leaving 12 bases between them. The CDR3 protein is CASSEALLGGQPQHF. The CDR3 region has the DNA TGTGCCAGCAGTGAAGCGCTTCTAGGGGGTCAGCCCCAGCATTTT.

The chain has TRBV27 and TRBJ2-2; 11 positions agree with TRBD1. V was clipped by 7 bases and J by 6 bases; unmatched bases: 10. CDR3 length equals 16 residues. Germline-derived CDR1 and CDR2 are MNHEY and SMNVEV (reference sequence). The chain's CDR3 is CASTPAPGQGAGELFF. CDR3 in DNA: TGTGCCAGCACCCCCGCACCGGGACAGGGGGCCGGGGAGCTGTTTTTT.

The J gene is TRBJ1-4, the V gene TRBV11-2; D unresolved. The V and J ends lost 5 bases and 4 bases respectively, with 8 bases between them. Germline CDR1 and CDR2: SGHAT and FQNNGV. This CDR3 has 13 residues. CDR3 residues: CASSQEFNEKLFF. The CDR3 DNA sequence: TGTGCCAGCAGCCAGGAATTTAATGAAAAACTGTTTTTT.

V gene TRBV6-5 combines with J gene TRBJ2-4, with TRBD2 identical over 7 bases. CDR1 MNHEY and CDR2 SVGAGI come from the germline V gene. Trimming at V came to 11 bases and at J to 5 bases, leaving 12 bases not matched to a gene. The CDR3 is 14 amino acids. The CDR3 loop is CAAFPGGGENIQYF. Written as DNA, the CDR3 is TGTGCCGCGTTCCCCGGGGGAGGGGAAAACATTCAGTACTTC.

As concerns this clonotype: At one end the junction does not follow the germline gene, possibly because of a read error. The V call is TRBV27, the J call TRBJ2-5, with D possibly matching TRBD1 (8 bases). This CDR3 contains 16 residues. Germline assignment: CDR1 MNHEY and CDR2 SMNVEV (reference sequence). CDR3 protein: CASRGLGGRDQETQYF. CDR3 coding DNA: TGTGCTAGCAGGGGGCTCGGGGGGCGTGACCAAGAGACCCAGTATTTC.

This clonotype occurred many times. V gene TRBV10-2 combines with J gene TRBJ1-2, with a possible D match to TRBD1 (5 bases). The CDR3 sequence is 13 residues long. V was clipped by 8 bases and J by 2 bases, with 12 bases between them. CDR1 is WSHSY, CDR2 SAAADI, per germline. CDR3 region: CASGGGFNYGYTF. The CDR3 DNA reads as TGCGCCAGCGGGGGGGGGTTCAACTATGGCTACACCTTC.

In the case of this clonotype: In this CDR3 the conserved last residue, phenylalanine or tryptophan, is missing, so a read error is likely. It is unclear where the CDR3 begins or ends on the DNA, so no DNA is shown, and the CDR3 is as TCRdb lists it. J is TRBJ2-3 and V is TRBV7-6; the table's TRBD2 call for D was not verified on the DNA. The CDR3 is 14 residues long, ends included. In germline, CDR1 is SGHVS, CDR2 FNYEAQ. This CDR3 is CVSSSCWLWGDEGP.

The chain employs TRBV11-3 and TRBJ1-1; maybe TRBD1 (6 bases). V dropped 3 bases and J dropped 3 bases, with 8 bases sitting between them. This CDR3 contains 13 residues. Germline CDR1 is SGHNT and CDR2 is YENEEA. CDR3 amino acids: CASSFNRDTEAFF. In DNA, the CDR3 is TGTGCCAGCAGCTTCAACAGGGACACTGAAGCTTTCTTT.

Points on this clonotype: One end of the junction is discordant with germline, which a read error may explain. This chain joins TRBV4-1 and TRBJ2-4, with D perhaps TRBD2 (7 bases). The CDR3 length is 18 residues. Germline V CDR1 and CDR2: MGHRA, YSYEKL. CDR3 amino acids: CASSQGDGGRGGKNTQYF. The CDR3 region has the DNA TGCGCCAGCAGCCAAGGAGACGGGGGGCGGGGAGGCAAAAACACTCAGTACTTC.

In this sample, this clonotype turned up once. The rearrangement joins TRBV10-2 to TRBJ2-1, with 8 bases lining up with TRBD1. The J call is uncertain, as TRBJ2-7 better fits the DNA end. The germline gives CDR1 WSHSY, CDR2 SAAADI. CDR3 length: 14 amino acids. Here the CDR3 reads CASTIGQGPYEQYF. CDR3 nucleotides: TGCGCCAGCACCATAGGACAGGGTCCCTACGAGCAGTACTTC.

J is TRBJ1-1 and V is TRBV7-2; perhaps TRBD1 as D (6 bases). This CDR3 spans 12 amino acids. V lost 6 bases and J lost 4, with 9 bases in between. Germline assignment: CDR1 SGHTA and CDR2 FQGNSA. The CDR3 DNA is TGTGCCAGCAGTCCAGGGGTCACTGAAGCTTTCTTT. This sequence encodes CASSPGVTEAFF.

This clonotype came up many times. The CDR3 here is CASSQTLSGGANEQFF. Here the CDR3 DNA reads TGTGCCAGCAGCCAGACGCTAAGCGGGGGGGCCAATGAGCAGTTCTTC. The rearrangement joins TRBV11-2 to TRBJ2-1; TRBD2 matches 10 bases. The CDR3 sequence is 16 residues long. Germline V gene sequence: CDR1 SGHAT, CDR2 FQNNGV. Unmatched junction bases numbered 10, after V lost 5 bases and J lost 6 bases.

The genes are TRBV7-2 and TRBJ2-5; 13 bases are a match to TRBD2. The DNA end favors TRBJ2-1, so the J call may be wrong. Germline CDR1 and CDR2: SGHTA and FQGNSA. The CDR3 runs to 18 residues. The CDR3 bases are TGTGCCAGCAGCTTAGACCTCCGGACTAGCGGGGGCCATGGTGGCCAGTTCTTC. It translates to CASSLDLRTSGGHGGQFF.

Turning to this clonotype: Its ends do not fully match the called genes, so a read error is possible. This chain uses TRBV10-3 with TRBJ2-1; TRBD2 matches at 7 bases. This CDR3 is 15 amino acids long. Per germline, CDR1 ENHRY and CDR2 SYGVKD. CDR3 residues: CAGGYGGGDQETQYF. CDR3 nucleotides: TGTGCCGGGGGGTACGGGGGAGGGGACCAAGAGACCCAGTATTTC.

The chain couples TRBV6-5 to TRBJ1-3; D not resolved. With 2 bases removed from V and 4 bases from J, the gap between germline ends came to 18 bases. The germline V gene encodes CDR1 MNHEY and CDR2 SVGAGI. The CDR3 runs to 17 residues. The DNA for the CDR3 is TGTGCCAGCAGTTACACTCCTCGGCCCCGCACGGGAAACACCATATATTTT. Translation: CASSYTPRPRTGNTIYF.

This clonotype was observed at least ten times. This rearrangement joins TRBV6-5 to TRBJ1-6; 10 nucleotides align to TRBD1. The germline V gene has CDR1 MNHEY and CDR2 SVGAGI. This CDR3 is 15 amino acids long. J lost 10 bases, V lost 2 bases, and 5 bases had no gene match. CDR3 sequence (DNA): TGTGCCAGCAGTTACGGCGGGACAGGGGAATCACCCCTCCACTTT. Translated, it gives CASSYGGTGESPLHF.

The chain has TRBV7-8 and TRBJ2-4; tentative D call: TRBD1 (6 bases). The CDR3 is 15 residues long. V lost 1 base and J lost 1, with 8 bases in between. Germline-derived CDR1 and CDR2 are SGHVS and FQNEAQ. CDR3 in amino acids: CASSLVQGAKNIQYF. In DNA form, the CDR3 reads TGTGCCAGCAGCTTAGTACAGGGCGCCAAAAACATTCAGTACTTC.